This TCR beta chain was sequenced for a study of blood T cells in healthy people across ages. General study results and limits: CMV infection status of these donors was not known.

Only a few counts were recorded for this clonotype. Antigen unknown. The germline gives CDR1 SGHRS, CDR2 YFSETQ. The V end lost 0 bases, the J end lost 2 bases, and 12 bases lay between the germline ends. The length of the CDR3 is 15 residues. The second PCR ran roughly 6 to 11 cycles with a sample-barcoded 5' primer and J-beta primers. TCRdb processed the 5' RACE reads anew with MiXCR; each CDR3 protein has one entry. The sample yields roughly 1,500,000 distinct CDR3 sequences, 30% to 40% seen once. The sequenced sample consisted of blood. The TCR comes from a young woman in good health. The V and J genes are TRBV5-1 and TRBJ2-7, with a tentative D call TRBD2 (6 bases). The CDR3 protein is CASSLARDTAYEQYF. The CDR3, as DNA: TGCGCCAGCAGCTTGGCGCGGGATACCGCCTACGAGCAGTACTTC. Together with reference TRBV5-1 and TRBJ2-7, the CDR3 gives the full variable domain: KAGVTQTPRYLIKTRGQQVTLSCSPISGHRSVSWYQQTPGQGLQFLFEYFSETQRNKGNFPGRFSGRQFSNSRSEMNVSTLELGDSALYLCASSLARDTAYEQYFGPGTRLTVT.